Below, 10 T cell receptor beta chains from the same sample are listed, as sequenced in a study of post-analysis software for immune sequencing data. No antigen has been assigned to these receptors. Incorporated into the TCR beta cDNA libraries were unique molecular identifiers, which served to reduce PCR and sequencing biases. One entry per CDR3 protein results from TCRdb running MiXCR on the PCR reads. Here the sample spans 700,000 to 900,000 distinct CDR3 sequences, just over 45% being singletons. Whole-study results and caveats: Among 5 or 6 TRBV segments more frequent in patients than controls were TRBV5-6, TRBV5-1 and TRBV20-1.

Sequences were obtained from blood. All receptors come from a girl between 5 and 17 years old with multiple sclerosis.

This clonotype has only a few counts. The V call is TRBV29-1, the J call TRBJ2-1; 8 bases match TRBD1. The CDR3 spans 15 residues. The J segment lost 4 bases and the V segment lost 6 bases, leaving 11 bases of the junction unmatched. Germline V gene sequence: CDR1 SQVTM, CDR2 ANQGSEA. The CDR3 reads CSVDPGQGQYNEQFF. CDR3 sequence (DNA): TGCAGCGTCGACCCAGGACAGGGACAGTACAATGAGCAGTTCTTC.

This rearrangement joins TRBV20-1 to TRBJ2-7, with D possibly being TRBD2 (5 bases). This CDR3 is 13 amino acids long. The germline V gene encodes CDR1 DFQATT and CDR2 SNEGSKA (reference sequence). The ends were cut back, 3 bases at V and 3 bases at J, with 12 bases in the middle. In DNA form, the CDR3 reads TGCAGTGCTAGTTCCGAGGGTGGCTACGAGCAGTACTTC. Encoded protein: CSASSEGGYEQYF.

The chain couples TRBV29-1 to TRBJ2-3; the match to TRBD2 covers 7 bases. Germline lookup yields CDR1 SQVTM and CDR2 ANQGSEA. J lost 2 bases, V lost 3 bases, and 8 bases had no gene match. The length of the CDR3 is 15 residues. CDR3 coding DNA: TGCAGCGTTGAGGGTGCGGGAGTCCCCACAGATACGCAGTATTTT. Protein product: CSVEGAGVPTDTQYF.

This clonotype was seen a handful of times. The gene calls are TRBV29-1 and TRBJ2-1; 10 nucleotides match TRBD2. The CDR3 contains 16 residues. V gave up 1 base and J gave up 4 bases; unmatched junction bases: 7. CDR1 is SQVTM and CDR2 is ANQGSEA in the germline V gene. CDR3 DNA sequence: TGCAGCGTTGAAGCCCTAGCGGGAGCCGCATACAATGAGCAGTTCTTC. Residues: CSVEALAGAAYNEQFF.

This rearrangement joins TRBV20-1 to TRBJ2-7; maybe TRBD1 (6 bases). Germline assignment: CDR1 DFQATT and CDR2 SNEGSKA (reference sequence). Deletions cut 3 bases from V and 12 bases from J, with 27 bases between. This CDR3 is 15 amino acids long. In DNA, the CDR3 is TGCAGTGCTAGTGGTGTCGGGGACAATCTTCCGTCCGTGTACTTC. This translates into CSASGVGDNLPSVYF.

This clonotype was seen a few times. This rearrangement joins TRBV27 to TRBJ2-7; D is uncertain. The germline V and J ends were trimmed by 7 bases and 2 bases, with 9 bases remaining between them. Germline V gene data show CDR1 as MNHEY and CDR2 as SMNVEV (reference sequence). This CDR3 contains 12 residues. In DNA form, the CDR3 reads TGTGCCAGCACCTCCCCCACCTACGAGCAGTACTTC. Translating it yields CASTSPTYEQYF.

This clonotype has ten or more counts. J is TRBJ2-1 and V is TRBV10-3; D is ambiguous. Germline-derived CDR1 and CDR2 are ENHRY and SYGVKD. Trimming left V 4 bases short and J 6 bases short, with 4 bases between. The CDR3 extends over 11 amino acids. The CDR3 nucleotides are TGTGCCATCAGTGCAGGCAATGAGCAGTTCTTC. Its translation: CAISAGNEQFF.

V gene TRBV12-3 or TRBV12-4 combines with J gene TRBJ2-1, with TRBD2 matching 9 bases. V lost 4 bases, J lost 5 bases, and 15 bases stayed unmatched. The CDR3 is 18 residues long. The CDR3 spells CASSWGVAGVGLNNEQFF. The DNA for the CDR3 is TGTGCCAGCAGTTGGGGAGTAGCGGGAGTTGGGTTGAACAATGAGCAGTTCTTC.

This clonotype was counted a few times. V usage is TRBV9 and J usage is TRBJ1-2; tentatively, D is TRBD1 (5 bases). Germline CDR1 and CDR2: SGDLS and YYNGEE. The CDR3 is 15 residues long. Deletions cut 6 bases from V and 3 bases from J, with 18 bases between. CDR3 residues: CASNPRGGLDYGYTF. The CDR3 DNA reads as TGTGCCAGCAACCCACGCGGGGGTTTGGACTATGGCTACACCTTC. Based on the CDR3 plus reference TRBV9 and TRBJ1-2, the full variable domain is DSGVTQTPKHLITATGQRVTLRCSPRSGDLSVYWYQQSLDQGLQFLIQYYNGEERAKGNILERFSAQQFPDLHSELNLSSLELGDSALYFCASNPRGGLDYGYTFGSGTRLTVV.

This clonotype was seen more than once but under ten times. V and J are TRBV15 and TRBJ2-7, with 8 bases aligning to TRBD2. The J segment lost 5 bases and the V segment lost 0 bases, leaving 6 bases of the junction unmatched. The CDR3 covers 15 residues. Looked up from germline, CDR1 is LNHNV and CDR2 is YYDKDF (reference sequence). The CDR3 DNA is TGTGCCACCAGCAGAGATCGGGGGGGTATCCACGAGCAGTACTTC. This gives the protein CATSRDRGGIHEQYF.